In its sample, the clone carrying this T cell receptor beta chain was seen many times. Graves' hyperthyroidism showing no ophthalmopathy progression within 18 months was considered stable. Patients aged 18 to 65 had newly diagnosed hyperthyroidism that had lasted under 2 months. The source of the PBMCs was approximately 9.5 ml of fresh peripheral blood. This CDR3 contains 15 residues. Germline-derived CDR1 and CDR2 are SEHNR and FQNEAQ (reference sequence). V shed 0 bases and J shed 0 bases, with 9 bases lying between them. Amplification targeted TCR beta CDR3 regions from RNA transcripts. Using the HTBI primer set, a first-round RT-PCR was run on the TCR CDR3. TCRdb redid the calling of the multiplex PCR reads with MiXCR, one entry per CDR3 protein. The table has roughly 630,000 distinct CDR3 sequences, 15% to 19% seen once. These data originate in a study of T cells in Graves' hyperthyroidism and ophthalmopathy.

The rearrangement uses TRBV7-9 and TRBJ2-7, with TRBD2 as a possible D gene (6 bases). The receptor was isolated from a woman in her 30s with Graves' hyperthyroidism. The sequencing sample was made of blood. CDR3 sequence (DNA): TGTGCCAGCAGCTTAGCGCACGGGAGCTCCTACGAGCAGTACTTC. This encodes CASSLAHGSSYEQYF.